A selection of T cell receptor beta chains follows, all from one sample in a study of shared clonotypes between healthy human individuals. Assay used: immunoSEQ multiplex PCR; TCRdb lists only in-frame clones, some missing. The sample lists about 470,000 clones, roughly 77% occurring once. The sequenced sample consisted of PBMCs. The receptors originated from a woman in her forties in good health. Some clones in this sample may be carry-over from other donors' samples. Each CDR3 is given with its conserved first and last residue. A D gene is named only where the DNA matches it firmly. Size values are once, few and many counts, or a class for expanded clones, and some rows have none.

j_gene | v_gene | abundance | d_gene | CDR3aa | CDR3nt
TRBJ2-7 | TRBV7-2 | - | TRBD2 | CASSLYPGGSGSYEQYF | TGTGCCAGCAGCTTATACCCCGGTGGTAGCGGGAGTTACGAGCAGTACTTC
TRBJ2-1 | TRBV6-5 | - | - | CASSYGAGNEQFF | TGTGCCAGCAGTTATGGGGCGGGAAATGAGCAGTTCTTC
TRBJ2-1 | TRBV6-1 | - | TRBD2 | CASGLAGNNEQFF | TGTGCCAGCGGACTAGCAGGGAACAATGAGCAGTTCTTC
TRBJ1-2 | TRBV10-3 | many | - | CAISDMWDYGYTF | TGTGCCATCAGTGATATGTGGGACTATGGCTACACCTTC
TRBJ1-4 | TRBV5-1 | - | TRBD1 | CASSPQGVGEKLFF | TGCGCCAGCAGCCCACAGGGGGTTGGTGAAAAACTGTTTTTT
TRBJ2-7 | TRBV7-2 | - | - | CASSLGPGPSYEQYF | TGTGCCAGCAGCTTAGGCCCGGGACCAAGCTACGAGCAGTACTTC
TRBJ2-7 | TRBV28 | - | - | CASIGRGSSTYEQYF | TGTGCCAGCATTGGGCGGGGATCTTCCACCTACGAGCAGTACTTC
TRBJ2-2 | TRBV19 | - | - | CASSSGPHTGELFF | TGTGCCAGTAGTTCGGGACCTCACACCGGGGAGCTGTTTTTT
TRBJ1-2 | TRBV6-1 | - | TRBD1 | CASSEVPGGDGYTF | TGTGCCAGCAGTGAAGTGCCAGGGGGGGATGGCTACACCTTC
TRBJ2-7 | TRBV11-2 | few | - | CASSAIQGGVGEQYF | TGTGCCAGCAGCGCGATTCAAGGTGGGGTAGGTGAGCAGTACTTC
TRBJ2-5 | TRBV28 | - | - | CASSPHGGLGETQYF | TGTGCCAGCAGCCCTCACGGGGGGCTCGGAGAGACCCAGTACTTC
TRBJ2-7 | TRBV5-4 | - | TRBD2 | CASSQDLGSGRDEQYF | TGTGCCAGCAGCCAAGATTTAGGGAGCGGGAGAGACGAGCAGTACTTC
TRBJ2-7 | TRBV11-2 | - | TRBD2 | CASSARLAGSSYEQYF | TGTGCCAGCAGCGCCCGACTAGCGGGGAGCTCCTACGAGCAGTACTTC
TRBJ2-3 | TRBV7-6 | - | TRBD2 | CASSLGLALLTDTQYF | TGTGCCAGCAGCTTGGGACTAGCGCTATTAACAGATACGCAGTATTTT
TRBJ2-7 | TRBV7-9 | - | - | CASSADGTAYEQYF | TGTGCCAGCAGCGCCGACGGGACGGCCTACGAGCAGTACTTC
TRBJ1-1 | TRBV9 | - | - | CASSVVSGDTEAFF | TGTGCCAGCAGCGTAGTTTCAGGGGACACTGAAGCTTTCTTT
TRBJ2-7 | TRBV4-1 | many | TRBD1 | CASSHPGTGLYEQYF | TGCGCCAGCAGCCACCCCGGGACAGGGCTCTACGAGCAGTACTTC